This TCR beta chain was captured by sequencing in a study of beta chain features in type 1 diabetes. As concerns this clone: Its matching antigen is unknown. The germline gene is not matched at one end of the junction; a read error may be the cause.

Study-level points and caveats: All four CD4+ subsets of Type 1 diabetes patients contained TCRB CDR3s that were moderately but significantly shorter.

Via CD45RO/CCR7/CD25/CD127/CD95/CD27, cells of the CD4+ naive, central memory, regulatory and stem cell-like memory subsets were sorted. Every sorted population was more than 95% pure. All of the isolated RNA was reverse transcribed, so expressed TCRB transcripts were sequenced. Reads from naive, central memory and regulatory T cell samples averaged roughly 3.6 million. Measured with immunoSEQ multiplex PCR; TCRdb has only the in-frame clones, and not every one. The sample shows roughly 300,000 clones, 9.3% of them seen only once. Specimen: central memory CD4+ T cells from blood. The clonotype originates from a man aged 25 to 40 with type 1 diabetes.

DNA of the CDR3: TGTGCTAGCAGCTTAGATGGATGGGAAGAGACCCAGTACTTC. This encodes CASSLDGWEETQYF. The J gene is TRBJ2-5, the V gene TRBV7-7; no reliable D call. The CDR3 runs to 14 residues. CDR1 and CDR2 (germline): SSHAT, FNYEAQ (reference sequence).